This T cell receptor (beta chain) was recorded in a study of T cells in Graves' hyperthyroidism and ophthalmopathy. Study findings and constraints: Prediction of ophthalmopathy progression came a median about 6 months pre-onset. In blood, most of the thyroid clonotypes expanded above 0.001 were also present.

CDR1 SEHNR and CDR2 FQNEAQ come from the germline V gene (reference sequence). V gave up 5 bases and J gave up 7 bases; unmatched junction bases: 14. There are 15 residues in the CDR3. Worth noting for this clonotype: What it binds is unknown.

Graves' hyperthyroidism qualified as stable when ophthalmopathy did not progress within 18 months. From RNA transcripts, TCR beta CDR3 regions were amplified. An initial round of RT-PCR targeting the TCR CDR3 relied on the HTBI primer set. One entry per CDR3 protein, called by TCRdb with MiXCR from the multiplex PCR reads. The data contain approximately 560,000 distinct CDR3 sequences, around 45% of them seen just once; the ten biggest clones take up nearly 8.5%. This clonotype originated in a woman aged 18-30 years with Graves' hyperthyroidism. V usage is TRBV7-9 and J usage is TRBJ2-7; 7 nucleotides agree with TRBD1. Sequenced material: peripheral blood or thyroid tissue (not recorded which). CDR3 sequence reads: CASSVSGGRLGEQYF. The DNA of the CDR3 is TGTGCCAGCAGCGTATCAGGGGGTCGTTTGGGGGAGCAGTACTTC.